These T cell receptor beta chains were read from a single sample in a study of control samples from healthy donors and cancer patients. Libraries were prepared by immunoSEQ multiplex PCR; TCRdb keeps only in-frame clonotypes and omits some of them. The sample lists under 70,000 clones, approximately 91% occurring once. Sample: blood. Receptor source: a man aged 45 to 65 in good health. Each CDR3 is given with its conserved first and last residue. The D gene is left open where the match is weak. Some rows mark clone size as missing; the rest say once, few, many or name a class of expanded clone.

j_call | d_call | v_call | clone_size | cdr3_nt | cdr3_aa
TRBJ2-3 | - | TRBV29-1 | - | TGCAGCGTTGACGGAGGGATAATTGATACGCAGTATTTT | CSVDGGIIDTQYF
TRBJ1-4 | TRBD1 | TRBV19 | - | TGTGCCAGTAGTATAGGTCTCGGCAGGGGGCGAGAAAAACTGTTTTTT | CASSIGLGRGREKLFF
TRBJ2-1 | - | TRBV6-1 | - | TGTGCCAGCAGTGAAGAATACGGGGTATCTTCCTACAATGAGCAGTTCTTC | CASSEEYGVSSYNEQFF
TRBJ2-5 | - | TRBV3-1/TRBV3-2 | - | TGTGCCAGCACCAGGAGCGGCCAAGAGACCCAGTACTTC | CASTRSGQETQYF
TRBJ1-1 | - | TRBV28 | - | TGTGCCAGCAGACACAAGCTAAACACTGAAGCTTTCTTT | CASRHKLNTEAFF
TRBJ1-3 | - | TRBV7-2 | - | TGTGCCAGCAGACCCGCAGGGTCTGGAAACACCATATATTTT | CASRPAGSGNTIYF
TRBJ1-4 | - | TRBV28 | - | TGTGCCAGCAGTAACCAGGGGAGCACTAATGAAAAACTGTTTTTT | CASSNQGSTNEKLFF
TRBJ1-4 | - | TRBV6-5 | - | TGTGCCAGCAGTTACTCAGGGACTGAAAAACTGTTTTTT | CASSYSGTEKLFF
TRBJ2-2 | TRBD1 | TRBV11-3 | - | TGTGCCAGCAGCTTAGATCTTTGGACAGGGGGCACCGGGGAGCTGTTTTTT | CASSLDLWTGGTGELFF
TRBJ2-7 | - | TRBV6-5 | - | TGTGCCAGCAGTCAATATACAGGGCCCTCCTACGAGCAGTACTTC | CASSQYTGPSYEQYF
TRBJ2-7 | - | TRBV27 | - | TGTGCCAGCAGTCAGAGGTGGGGGTTCTCCTACGAGCAGTACTTC | CASSQRWGFSYEQYF
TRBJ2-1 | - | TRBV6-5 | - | TGTGCCAGCACTCACCCCGTCTACAATGAGCAGTTCTTC | CASTHPVYNEQFF
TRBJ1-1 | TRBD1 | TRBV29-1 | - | TGCAGCGTTCTTGGACAGGGGAACACTGAAGCTTTCTTT | CSVLGQGNTEAFF
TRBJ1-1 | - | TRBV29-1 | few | TGCAGCGTAGATACAGGGTCCACTGAAGCTTTCTTT | CSVDTGSTEAFF
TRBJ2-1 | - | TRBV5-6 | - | TGTGCCAGCAGCTTCCCCCACAATGAGCAGTTCTTC | CASSFPHNEQFF
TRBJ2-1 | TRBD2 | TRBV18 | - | TGTGCCAGCTCACCACTGTCTAGCGGGGGGGAGAATGAGCAGTTCTTC | CASSPLSSGGENEQFF
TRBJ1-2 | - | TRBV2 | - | TGTGCCAGCACCGAAGGGAGGGAAATCTATGGCTACACCTTC | CASTEGREIYGYTF
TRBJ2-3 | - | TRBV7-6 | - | TGTGCCAGCAGCTTAGCGCAAAGCACCAGCACAGATACGCAGTATTTT | CASSLAQSTSTDTQYF
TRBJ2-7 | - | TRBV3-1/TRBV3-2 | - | TGTGCCAGCAGCCAGACATACTACGAGCAGTACTTC | CASSQTYYEQYF
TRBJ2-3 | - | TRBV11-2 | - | TGTGCCAGCAGCTTGAGTGGGCCCAGCACAGATACGCAGTATTTT | CASSLSGPSTDTQYF
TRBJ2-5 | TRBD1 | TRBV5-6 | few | TGTGCCAGCAGCTGGGACAGGGGGAGACACCAAGAGACCCAGTACTTC | CASSWDRGRHQETQYF
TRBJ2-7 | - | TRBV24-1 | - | TGTGCCACCAGTGAAGGGGGGAACCACGAGCAGTACTTC | CATSEGGNHEQYF
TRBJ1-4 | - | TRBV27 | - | TGTGCCAGCAGGCCCAGGGCCGGGTTAGAAAAACTGTTTTTT | CASRPRAGLEKLFF
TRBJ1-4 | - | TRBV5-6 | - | TGTGCCAGCAGCTTTTTCTCGGGAACTAATGAAAAACTGTTTTTT | CASSFFSGTNEKLFF
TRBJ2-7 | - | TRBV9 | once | TGTGCCAGCAGCGTAGGCGCGATGACCTACGAGCAGTACTTC | CASSVGAMTYEQYF
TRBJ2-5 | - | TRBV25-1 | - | TGTGCCAGCAGTCCCTGGGGTGGGGAGACCCAGTACTTC | CASSPWGGETQYF
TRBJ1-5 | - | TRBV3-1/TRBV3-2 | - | TGTGCCAGCAGCCAAGTGGGGGCCGGTCAGCCCCAGCATTTT | CASSQVGAGQPQHF